This passage covers 25 T cell receptor beta chains from one sample sequenced in a study of post-analysis software for immune sequencing data. Overall study results and limits: The five TRBV segments detected at higher frequency in patients than in controls included TRBV5-6, TRBV5-1 and TRBV20-1.

Unique molecular identifiers had been added to the TCR beta cDNA libraries. TCRdb re-derived calls from the PCR reads in MiXCR, one entry per CDR3 protein. This sample has about half a million distinct CDR3 sequences; around a third occur once, and the top ten carry around 5.9%. These TCRs are of unknown antigen specificity. The sample taken for sequencing was blood. The receptors stem from a girl between 2 and 17 years old with multiple sclerosis.

This clonotype was detected only a few times. V usage is TRBV10-1 and J usage is TRBJ2-4, with a possible D match to TRBD1 (6 bases). CDR1 is WNHNN and CDR2 is SYGVQD in the germline V gene (reference sequence). This CDR3 has 13 amino acids. The V and J ends lost 2 bases and 5 bases respectively, with 7 bases between them. This CDR3 is CASSEPGENIQYF. The CDR3 bases are TGCGCCAGCAGTGAGCCAGGGGAAAACATTCAGTACTTC.

This clonotype was detected a few times. The CDR3 protein is CASSPTWDREGYTF. The CDR3, as DNA: TGTGCCAGCAGCCCCACCTGGGACAGGGAAGGCTACACCTTC. The V call is TRBV7-3, the J call TRBJ1-2; 9 nucleotides line up with TRBD1. The CDR3 contains 14 residues. Germline values: CDR1 SGHTA, CDR2 FQGTGA. Trimming removed 5 bases from V and 8 bases from J; junction bases left unmatched: 9. The whole variable domain, remainder taken from reference TRBV7-3 and TRBJ1-2, is GAGVSQTPSNKVTEKGKYVELRCDPISGHTALYWYRQSLGQGPEFLIYFQGTGAADDSGLPNDRFFAVRPEGSVSTLKIQRTERGDSAVYLCASSPTWDREGYTFGSGTRLTVV.

Only a few counts were recorded for this clonotype. The chain carries TRBV12-3 or TRBV12-4 and TRBJ1-6, with TRBD1 as a possible D gene (6 bases). CDR3 length equals 17 residues. V was shortened by 5 bases and J by 8 bases, with 22 bases between the two germline ends. For the CDR3, the DNA is TGTGCCAGCAGTCTCTCCAGGTCGGGGGCTGTCTATTCACCCCTCCACTTT. Translated, it gives CASSLSRSGAVYSPLHF.

This chain connects TRBV20-1 to TRBJ2-4; 7 positions agree with TRBD2. The better agreement between TRBJ2-5 and the DNA end casts doubt on the J call. In germline, CDR1 is DFQATT, CDR2 SNEGSKA (reference sequence). CDR3 length: 14 residues. CDR3 amino acids: CSASGLAEEETQYF. CDR3 DNA: TGCAGTGCTAGTGGCCTAGCGGAAGAAGAGACCCAGTACTTC.

This chain uses TRBV27 with TRBJ2-7; no reliable D call. Germline CDR1 is MNHEY and CDR2 is SMNVEV (reference sequence). This CDR3 is 16 amino acids long. Trimming took off 5 bases at V and 1 base at J, with 18 bases between the two ends. This chain's CDR3 is CASSPRVARGSYEQYF. CDR3 nucleotide sequence: TGTGCCAGCAGTCCCCGGGTCGCAAGAGGTTCCTACGAGCAGTACTTC.

This sequence joins TRBV7-9 and TRBJ2-5; 9 bases align to TRBD1. Trimming at V came to 4 bases and at J to 4 bases, leaving 1 base not matched to a gene. The CDR3 covers 13 residues. Germline V CDR1 and CDR2: SEHNR, FQNEAQ (reference sequence). The CDR3 here is CASSWGQGETQYF. The CDR3 bases are TGTGCCAGCAGCTGGGGACAGGGAGAGACCCAGTACTTC.

V usage is TRBV11-2 and J usage is TRBJ1-1; no reliable D call. Germline CDR1 reads SGHAT; CDR2 reads FQNNGV. The CDR3 is 15 residues long. Deletions cut 8 bases from V and 1 base from J, with 17 bases between. The CDR3 DNA follows: TGTGCCAGCTCGCCCCTCCCTTCAGCGAACACTGAAGCTTTCTTT. Translation: CASSPLPSANTEAFF. Filled out from reference TRBV11-2 and TRBJ1-1, the complete variable domain reads EAGVAQSPRYKIIEKRQSVAFWCNPISGHATLYWYQQILGQGPKLLIQFQNNGVVDDSQLPKDRFSAERLKGVDSTLKIQPAKLEDSAVYLCASSPLPSANTEAFFGQGTRLTVV.

This clonotype occurred many times. The V and J genes are TRBV4-2 and TRBJ2-5; 11 nucleotides align to TRBD2. Trimming took 0 bases from V and 5 from J; bases not matched to a gene: 8. The CDR3 is 17 residues long. CDR1 and CDR2 from the germline V gene are LGHNA and YNFKEQ. The CDR3 reads CASSQDWPSGGMETQYF. The DNA of the CDR3 is TGTGCCAGCAGCCAAGATTGGCCTAGCGGGGGGATGGAGACCCAGTACTTC.

The table lists this clonotype with a count of one. The chain carries TRBV5-1 and TRBJ2-1; D is possibly TRBD2 (7 bases). V was shortened by 0 bases and J by 4 bases, with 11 bases between the two germline ends. The CDR3 is 15 amino acids. Germline lookup yields CDR1 SGHRS and CDR2 YFSETQ. The CDR3 coding sequence is TGCGCCAGCAGCTTGGCCGGGGGGCAGTACAATGAGCAGTTCTTC. Its protein is CASSLAGGQYNEQFF.

There are a few counts of this clonotype. The chain couples TRBV18 to TRBJ2-1; TRBD2 aligns across 9 bases. V lost 6 bases and J lost 8; bases outside the gene matches: 8. This CDR3 is 14 amino acids long. Per the germline V gene, CDR1 is KGHSH and CDR2 is LQKENI. The DNA of the CDR3 is TGTGCCAGCTCGCGGCGCGGGGGGGCGGATGAGCAGTTCTTC. Amino acids: CASSRRGGADEQFF.

V and J are TRBV18 and TRBJ1-1, with TRBD1 identical over 7 bases. Trimming took 3 bases from V and 3 from J; bases not matched to a gene: 4. The V gene's germline CDR1 is KGHSH and CDR2 LQKENI. The CDR3 has 14 residues. The CDR3 sequence: CASSPQGGYTEAFF. The CDR3, as DNA: TGTGCCAGCTCACCGCAGGGGGGGTACACTGAAGCTTTCTTT. The full variable domain, in which reference TRBV18 and TRBJ1-1 provide the parts outside the CDR3, is NAGVMQNPRHLVRRRGQEARLRCSPMKGHSHVYWYRQLPEEGLKFMVYLQKENIIDESGMPKERFSAEFPKEGPSILRIQQVVRGDSAAYFCASSPQGGYTEAFFGQGTRLTVV.

The gene calls are TRBV6-4 and TRBJ2-1, with a possible D match to TRBD1 (6 bases). Germline CDR1 reads MRHNA; CDR2 reads SNTAGT. CDR3 length equals 11 residues. The V and J ends lost 6 bases and 15 bases respectively, with 15 bases between them. The CDR3 spells CASSYGQQLFF. CDR3 nucleotides: TGTGCCAGCAGCTACGGACAGCAACTGTTCTTC.

The chain uses TRBV6-2 or TRBV6-3 and TRBJ1-5, with a possible D match to TRBD1 (5 bases). Germline V gives CDR1 MNHEY, CDR2 SVGEGT. This CDR3 has 14 amino acids. The ends were cut back, 2 bases at V and 1 base at J, with 6 bases in the middle. In nucleotides, the CDR3 is TGTGCCAGCAGTTACCGACAGAGCAATCAGCCCCAGCATTTT. Translating it yields CASSYRQSNQPQHF.

This chain links TRBV6-5 with TRBJ1-6; D remains unclear. This CDR3 has 15 residues. Trimming left V 0 bases short and J 9 bases short, with 12 bases between. Germline CDR1 MNHEY, CDR2 SVGAGI. CDR3 nucleotides: TGTGCCAGCAGTTACTCCCCTGACCAATGTTCACCCCTCCACTTT. It is translated as CASSYSPDQCSPLHF.

A few counts support this clonotype. The V and J genes are TRBV5-5 and TRBJ2-5; D may be TRBD1 (5 bases). The assigned J gene may be wrong: the sequence end matches TRBJ2-7 better. This CDR3 contains 18 residues. From germline, CDR1 is SGHKS and CDR2 YYEKEE (reference sequence). The CDR3 sequence: CASSPTILETAALHEQYF. CDR3 sequence (DNA): TGTGCCAGCAGCCCCACGATCTTAGAGACAGCTGCCTTGCACGAGCAGTACTTC.

This clonotype was observed many times. This sequence joins TRBV7-9 and TRBJ2-3, with no clear D. Deletions cut 5 bases from V and 2 bases from J, with 5 bases between. The CDR3 totals 12 residues. Germline CDR1 SEHNR, CDR2 FQNEAQ (reference sequence). CDR3 in amino acids: CASSPTTDTQYF. The CDR3 bases are TGTGCCAGCAGCCCAACCACAGATACGCAGTATTTT.

The chain carries TRBV5-1 and TRBJ1-5; D gene unclear. CDR1 is SGHRS and CDR2 is YFSETQ in the germline V gene. With 0 bases removed from V and 7 bases from J, the gap between germline ends came to 11 bases. The CDR3 is 14 residues long. The CDR3 loop is CASSLGEGSQPQHF. CDR3 DNA sequence: TGCGCCAGCAGCTTGGGGGAGGGTTCGCAGCCCCAGCATTTT.

This clonotype was detected only a few times. This chain connects TRBV3-1 to TRBJ2-1, with 7 bases matching TRBD1. Trimming removed 0 bases from V and 5 bases from J; junction bases left unmatched: 10. Germline CDR1 is LGHDT and CDR2 is YNNKEL (reference sequence). The CDR3 extends over 17 amino acids. CDR3 bases: TGTGCCAGCAGCCAAGATTATGGCAGGGGGAGTCACAATGAGCAGTTCTTC. Amino acid sequence: CASSQDYGRGSHNEQFF.

V is TRBV20-1 and J is TRBJ1-4; 8 positions agree with TRBD1. Germline loops: CDR1 DFQATT, CDR2 SNEGSKA (reference sequence). The junction had 3 bases not matched to a gene; V was cut back by 6 bases and J by 6 bases. CDR3 length: 12 residues. The CDR3 coding sequence is TGCAGTGCCGAGACAGGGGATGAAAAACTGTTTTTT. Translating it yields CSAETGDEKLFF.

This clonotype showed up just a few times. The chain joins TRBV5-1 to TRBJ1-1; 7 bases agree with TRBD1. This CDR3 is built from 12 residues. Trimming at V came to 4 bases and at J to 7 bases, leaving 4 bases not matched to a gene. Germline assignment: CDR1 SGHRS and CDR2 YFSETQ. CDR3 protein: CASSGTGDEAFF. DNA for the CDR3: TGCGCCAGCAGCGGAACAGGGGATGAAGCTTTCTTT. The whole variable domain, filled in from reference TRBV5-1 and TRBJ1-1, reads KAGVTQTPRYLIKTRGQQVTLSCSPISGHRSVSWYQQTPGQGLQFLFEYFSETQRNKGNFPGRFSGRQFSNSRSEMNVSTLELGDSALYLCASSGTGDEAFFGQGTRLTVV.

The table lists this clonotype with many counts. Written as DNA, the CDR3 is TGTGCCAGCAGCCCCCTCCGGGACAGGGAGACCTATGGCTACACCTTC. This gives the protein CASSPLRDRETYGYTF. V usage is TRBV14 and J usage is TRBJ1-2, with 9 bases aligning to TRBD1. V trimming: 4 bases; J trimming: 4 bases; junction bases outside the gene matches: 10. Germline CDR1 reads SGHDN; CDR2 reads FVKESK. This CDR3 is built from 16 residues.

The V and J genes are TRBV5-1 and TRBJ1-6; no clear D gene. The germline V and J ends were trimmed by 4 bases and 5 bases, with 10 bases remaining between them. This CDR3 comprises 14 residues. Germline lookup yields CDR1 SGHRS and CDR2 YFSETQ. The CDR3: CASSQNVNNSPLHF. The CDR3 nucleotides read TGCGCCAGCAGCCAGAATGTTAATAATTCACCCCTCCACTTT.

The rearrangement links TRBV29-1 to TRBJ1-1; possible D gene TRBD1, 6 bases. V lost 6 bases and J 2 bases, leaving 13 bases between the germline ends. The CDR3 is made up of 13 amino acids. Per germline, CDR1 SQVTM and CDR2 ANQGSEA. The CDR3 spells CSVSGGPNTEAFF. CDR3 sequence (DNA): TGCAGCGTCTCGGGGGGGCCAAACACTGAAGCTTTCTTT.

The genes are TRBV9 and TRBJ2-5, with TRBD2 identical over 7 bases. V gave up 2 bases and J gave up 4 bases; unmatched junction bases: 11. This CDR3 region has 16 residues. Looked up from germline, CDR1 is SGDLS and CDR2 is YYNGEE. CDR3 nucleotides: TGTGCCAGCAGCGTTGGTCTGGCAGGGAGGGGAGAGACCCAGTACTTC. Its translation: CASSVGLAGRGETQYF.

CDR3 DNA sequence: TGCGCCAGCAGCTTTCGACAGGACGACAACTATGGCTACACCTTC. Translating gives CASSFRQDDNYGYTF. V usage is TRBV5-1 and J usage is TRBJ1-2; D perhaps matches TRBD1 (6 bases). V was clipped by 2 bases and J by 2 bases, with 13 bases between them. Germline V gives CDR1 SGHRS, CDR2 YFSETQ. The length of the CDR3 is 15 residues.